These 8 T cell receptor beta chains came from one sample sequenced in a study of shared clonotypes between healthy human individuals. Data came from immunoSEQ multiplex PCR; TCRdb stores just in-frame clones and leaves some out. Counted here are 1,500,000 or so clones, less than 99% occurring once; the ten biggest clones make up roughly 0.36%. Sequenced material: naive CD4+ T cells sorted from blood. Subset in this sample: CD45RA+ positively selected. These receptors all come from a man aged 25 to 45 in good health.

This clone was seen only once. The chain recombines TRBV7-3 with TRBJ2-7, with D possibly matching TRBD1 (6 bases). The CDR3 contains 15 residues. Germline CDR1 SGHTA, CDR2 FQGTGA. Deletions cut 5 bases from V and 4 bases from J, with 18 bases between. The DNA for the CDR3 is TGTGCCAGCAGCCCTCCCCCGGGACAACTGTACGAGCAGTACTTC. Translating it yields CASSPPPGQLYEQYF.

This clone was seen just once. The chain joins TRBV30 to TRBJ2-7; D is possibly TRBD1 or TRBD2 (5 bases each). Trimming shortened V by 3 bases and J by 4 bases, and 19 bases separated the two germline ends. The germline V gene encodes CDR1 GTSNPN and CDR2 SVGIG (reference sequence). CDR3 length equals 15 residues. The CDR3 spells CAWSPRDIWGYEQYF. For the CDR3, the DNA is TGTGCCTGGAGCCCTCGGGATATCTGGGGGTACGAGCAGTACTTC.

This rearrangement joins TRBV29-1 to TRBJ2-1; D is possibly TRBD1 or TRBD2 (5 bases each). Germline V gene sequence: CDR1 SQVTM, CDR2 ANQGSEA. The CDR3 contains 14 residues. Trimming shortened V by 6 bases and J by 4 bases, and 16 bases separated the two germline ends. CDR3 sequence reads: CSVDNGGAYNEQFF. DNA of the CDR3: TGCAGCGTCGACAATGGGGGAGCTTACAATGAGCAGTTCTTC.

V and J are TRBV2 and TRBJ2-3, with TRBD2 matching 7 bases. Trimming removed 3 bases from V and 3 bases from J; junction bases left unmatched: 9. This CDR3 region has 16 residues. CDR1 is SNHLY, CDR2 FYNNEI, per germline. As DNA, the CDR3 is TGTGCCAGCAGTGAGCAAAGGGCGGGAGTTACAGATACGCAGTATTTT. It is translated as CASSEQRAGVTDTQYF.

For this clone: Sequence at one end of the junction differs from germline and may be a read error. The rearrangement links TRBV7-7 to TRBJ2-5, with a weak D call TRBD2 (5 bases). CDR1 is SSHAT, CDR2 FNYEAQ, per germline (reference sequence). This CDR3 contains 12 residues. CDR3 sequence: CASSFEGETQYF. CDR3 nucleotides: TGTGCTAGCAGCTTCGAGGGAGAGACCCAGTACTTC.

The gene calls are TRBV11-2 and TRBJ2-5; D might be TRBD2 (6 bases). V was trimmed by 3 bases and J by 3 bases, leaving 11 bases between them. Germline lookup yields CDR1 SGHAT and CDR2 FQNNGV. CDR3 length: 14 residues. The CDR3 bases are TGTGCCAGCAGCTTGAAAATAGCGGAAGAGACCCAGTACTTC. It specifies CASSLKIAEETQYF.

The chain has TRBV5-6 and TRBJ2-7, with TRBD2 matching over 8 bases. The CDR3 loop spans 16 amino acids. Germline CDR1 and CDR2: SGHDT and YYEEEE. With 0 bases clipped from V and 2 bases from J, the junction kept 7 bases outside the gene matches. The CDR3 here is CASSLDTGTRAYEQYF. The CDR3 DNA reads TGTGCCAGCAGCTTGGACACCGGGACTAGGGCCTACGAGCAGTACTTC.

The gene calls are TRBV27 and TRBJ2-7; 9 bases line up with TRBD2. This CDR3 has 16 amino acids. V shed 5 bases and J 0 bases; nucleotides not matched to a gene: 8. Germline V gene lookup returns CDR1 MNHEY and CDR2 SMNVEV (reference sequence). CDR3 sequence (DNA): TGTGCCAGCAGTCGCGGGGGGGCTGCGACCTCCTACGAGCAGTACTTC. As protein: CASSRGGAATSYEQYF.